These T cell receptor beta chains were read from a single sample in a study of T cells in Graves' hyperthyroidism and ophthalmopathy. TCRdb passed the multiplex PCR reads through MiXCR, listing each CDR3 protein once. In the table there are about 640,000 distinct CDR3 sequences, less than 25% of which are singletons. Specimen: blood. The source of these receptors is a man aged 30 to 45 with Graves' ophthalmopathy. Both conserved end residues are part of each CDR3. D genes are given only for firm matches. Clone size is stated in some rows and not others, as once, few, many or a class when expanded.

J: TRBJ2-5; D: .; V: TRBV2; length: 13; size: many; CDR3: CASSVEGGETQYF; DNA: TGTGCCAGCAGTGTTGAGGGGGGAGAGACCCAGTACTTC
J: TRBJ2-7; D: TRBD2; V: TRBV5-1; length: 18; size: few; CDR3: CASSLGLMEAGGPHEQYF; DNA: TGCGCCAGCAGCTTGGGGCTAATGGAGGCGGGAGGGCCTCACGAGCAGTACTTC
J: TRBJ2-2; D: .; V: TRBV2; length: 13; size: many; CDR3: CASIPQGTGELFF; DNA: TGTGCCAGCATCCCTCAGGGTACCGGGGAGCTGTTTTTT
J: TRBJ2-5; D: TRBD1; V: TRBV7-9; length: 15; size: .; CDR3: CASSTPTGGGETQYF; DNA: TGTGCCAGCAGCACCCCGACAGGGGGTGGAGAGACCCAGTACTTC
J: TRBJ1-5; D: .; V: TRBV12-3/TRBV12-4; length: 15; size: few; CDR3: CASRSRVGISQPQHF; DNA: TGTGCCAGCAGAAGCAGGGTCGGCATAAGTCAGCCCCAGCATTTT
J: TRBJ2-7; D: .; V: TRBV4-3; length: 13; size: .; CDR3: CASSQESSYEQYF; DNA: TGCGCCAGCAGCCAAGAAAGTTCCTACGAGCAGTACTTC
J: TRBJ2-1; D: TRBD2; V: TRBV20-1; length: 17; size: few; CDR3: CSARDASGRSSYNEQFF; DNA: TGCAGTGCTAGAGATGCTAGCGGGAGGAGTTCCTACAATGAGCAGTTCTTC
J: TRBJ2-3; D: TRBD2; V: TRBV12-3/TRBV12-4; length: 16; size: few; CDR3: CASGDSGRGATDTQYF; DNA: TGTGCCAGCGGCGACAGCGGGAGAGGGGCCACAGATACGCAGTATTTT
J: TRBJ2-2; D: .; V: TRBV15; length: 12; size: .; CDR3: CATSANTGELFF; DNA: TGTGCCACCAGCGCGAACACCGGGGAGCTGTTTTTT
J: TRBJ1-5; D: .; V: TRBV6-1; length: 15; size: few; CDR3: CASNRRRDSNQPQHF; DNA: TGTGCCAGCAATCGACGGAGGGATAGCAATCAGCCCCAGCATTTT
J: TRBJ2-1; D: TRBD1; V: TRBV2; length: 15; size: many; CDR3: CASRTPGQLYNEQFF; DNA: TGTGCCAGCAGGACACCGGGACAGCTGTACAATGAGCAGTTCTTC
J: TRBJ1-2; D: .; V: TRBV27; length: 15; size: many; CDR3: CASSFGPGSTWGYTF; DNA: TGTGCCAGCAGTTTCGGGCCGGGATCGACCTGGGGCTACACCTTC
J: TRBJ2-3; D: .; V: TRBV5-1; length: 16; size: .; CDR3: CASSRAGTESTDTQYF; DNA: TGCGCCAGCAGTCGGGCTGGGACGGAAAGCACAGATACGCAGTATTTT
J: TRBJ2-7; D: .; V: TRBV7-4; length: 11; size: .; CDR3: CASSLVQEQYF; DNA: TGTGCCAGCAGCTTAGTACAAGAGCAGTACTTC
J: TRBJ2-5; D: TRBD2; V: TRBV5-5; length: 16; size: once; CDR3: CASRRRGSGSQETQYF; DNA: TGTGCCAGCAGGCGACGTGGTAGCGGGAGCCAGGAGACCCAGTACTTC
J: TRBJ1-4; D: .; V: TRBV9; length: 15; size: few; CDR3: CASSEGGPKDEKLFF; DNA: TGTGCCAGCAGCGAAGGGGGGCCTAAGGATGAAAAACTGTTTTTT
J: TRBJ1-1; D: .; V: TRBV9; length: 13; size: few; CDR3: CASSVTTGTEAFF; DNA: TGTGCCAGCAGCGTAACAACGGGGACTGAAGCTTTCTTT
J: TRBJ2-1; D: TRBD2; V: TRBV13; length: 17; size: few; CDR3: CASSLGLGTSVYNEQFF; DNA: TGTGCCAGCAGCTTAGGCCTGGGGACTAGCGTCTACAATGAGCAGTTCTTC
J: TRBJ2-5; D: .; V: TRBV2; length: 12; size: .; CDR3: CASSELSETQYF; DNA: TGTGCCAGCAGTGAACTCTCGGAGACCCAGTACTTC
J: TRBJ2-7; D: TRBD1; V: TRBV6-2/TRBV6-3; length: 15; size: few; CDR3: CASRPGQGKGNEQYF; DNA: TGTGCCAGCAGGCCGGGACAGGGGAAGGGGAACGAGCAGTACTTC
J: TRBJ2-7; D: .; V: TRBV6-2/TRBV6-3; length: 13; size: few; CDR3: CASSSIGTHEQYF; DNA: TGTGCCAGCAGTTCTATCGGGACGCACGAGCAGTACTTC
J: TRBJ2-3; D: TRBD2; V: TRBV29-1; length: 14; size: few; CDR3: CSVRTSGRADTQYF; DNA: TGCAGCGTCCGGACTAGCGGGAGGGCCGATACGCAGTATTTT
J: TRBJ2-4; D: TRBD1; V: TRBV6-2/TRBV6-3; length: 16; size: .; CDR3: CASSYTYRGPGNIQYF; DNA: TGTGCCAGCAGTTACACTTACAGGGGGCCTGGAAACATTCAGTACTTC
J: TRBJ1-5; D: .; V: TRBV18; length: 14; size: many; CDR3: CASSPRGEGQPQHF; DNA: TGTGCCAGCTCACCACGAGGAGAAGGACAGCCCCAGCATTTT
J: TRBJ2-1; D: .; V: TRBV20-1; length: 13; size: .; CDR3: CSPRGHLGHEQFF; DNA: TGCAGCCCCCGGGGCCACTTAGGGCATGAGCAGTTCTTC
J: TRBJ2-5; D: .; V: TRBV20-1; length: 14; size: few; CDR3: CSASRRSAQETQYF; DNA: TGCAGTGCTAGCCGTCGGAGTGCCCAAGAGACCCAGTACTTC
J: TRBJ1-2; D: TRBD1; V: TRBV2; length: 15; size: many; CDR3: CASSEDRGLNYGYTF; DNA: TGTGCCAGCAGTGAAGACAGGGGCCTTAACTATGGCTACACCTTC
J: TRBJ2-2; D: .; V: TRBV11-2; length: 14; size: many; CDR3: CASNNGGPVGELFF; DNA: TGTGCCAGCAATAACGGAGGGCCGGTCGGGGAGCTGTTTTTT
J: TRBJ2-7; D: TRBD1; V: TRBV7-8; length: 15; size: many; CDR3: CASSLSGQVTYEQYF; DNA: TGTGCCAGCAGCTTAAGTGGACAGGTTACCTACGAGCAGTACTTC
J: TRBJ2-3; D: .; V: TRBV3-1; length: 14; size: few; CDR3: CASSYGTKTDTQYF; DNA: TGTGCCAGCAGCTACGGGACAAAAACAGATACGCAGTATTTT
J: TRBJ1-1; D: .; V: TRBV18; length: 14; size: many; CDR3: CASSPGGGETEAFF; DNA: TGTGCCAGCTCACCAGGAGGAGGGGAAACTGAAGCTTTCTTT
J: TRBJ2-7; D: TRBD1; V: TRBV10-3; length: 17; size: .; CDR3: CAISGGSAGQGVYEQYF; DNA: TGTGCCATCAGTGGGGGTTCAGCGGGACAGGGGGTTTACGAGCAGTACTTC
J: TRBJ1-2; D: .; V: TRBV6-2/TRBV6-3; length: 16; size: .; CDR3: CASSYSKGQGNYGYTF; DNA: TGTGCCAGCAGTTACTCGAAGGGGCAGGGGAACTATGGCTACACCTTC
J: TRBJ1-1; D: TRBD1; V: TRBV5-1; length: 15; size: few; CDR3: CASSLAEGAPTEAFF; DNA: TGCGCCAGCAGCTTGGCCGAGGGGGCGCCCACTGAAGCTTTCTTT
J: TRBJ1-5; D: .; V: TRBV5-5; length: 15; size: .; CDR3: CASSIGGYSNQPQHF; DNA: TGTGCCAGCAGTATAGGGGGGTATAGCAATCAGCCCCAGCATTTT
J: TRBJ2-5; D: TRBD2; V: TRBV15; length: 15; size: few; CDR3: CATSRDWAGGETQYF; DNA: TGTGCCACCAGCAGAGATTGGGCGGGAGGAGAGACCCAGTACTTC
J: TRBJ2-7; D: TRBD2; V: TRBV7-2; length: 16; size: many; CDR3: CASSLSGRAGSYEQYF; DNA: TGTGCCAGCAGCTTGAGCGGGAGGGCAGGATCCTACGAGCAGTACTTC
J: TRBJ2-5; D: TRBD2; V: TRBV20-1; length: 12; size: .; CDR3: CSAVISGTSGYF; DNA: TGCAGTGCTGTAATCTCCGGGACTAGCGGATACTTC
J: TRBJ1-6; D: .; V: TRBV28; length: 16; size: few; CDR3: CASRSIRGGYNSPLHF; DNA: TGTGCCAGCAGATCAATCCGAGGAGGATATAATTCACCCCTCCACTTT
J: TRBJ2-5; D: .; V: TRBV4-3; length: 15; size: few; CDR3: CASSPGIWDAETQYF; DNA: TGCGCCAGCAGCCCCGGTATATGGGACGCGGAGACCCAGTACTTC
J: TRBJ1-5; D: TRBD1; V: TRBV28; length: 15; size: .; CDR3: CASSSGTGFYQPQHF; DNA: TGTGCCAGCAGTTCCGGGACAGGGTTTTACCAGCCCCAGCATTTT
J: TRBJ2-7; D: .; V: TRBV6-1; length: 14; size: .; CDR3: CASSYKRATYEQYF; DNA: TGTGCCAGCAGTTATAAGAGGGCTACCTACGAGCAGTACTTC
J: TRBJ2-3; D: .; V: TRBV3-1; length: 12; size: .; CDR3: CASSHKGRAQYF; DNA: TGTGCCAGCAGCCATAAGGGGCGCGCGCAGTATTTT
J: TRBJ2-7; D: TRBD1; V: TRBV4-2; length: 16; size: many; CDR3: CASSQGLTGDAYEQYF; DNA: TGTGCCAGCAGCCAAGGGCTTACAGGGGACGCCTACGAGCAGTACTTC
J: TRBJ1-1; D: .; V: TRBV5-1; length: 14; size: many; CDR3: CASSSNTGNTEAFF; DNA: TGCGCCAGCAGCTCGAACACGGGCAACACTGAAGCTTTCTTT
J: TRBJ2-1; D: TRBD2; V: TRBV19; length: 16; size: .; CDR3: CASQRTSGNIGNEQFF; DNA: TGTGCCAGCCAAAGGACTAGCGGGAACATCGGCAATGAGCAGTTCTTC
J: TRBJ2-1; D: .; V: TRBV14; length: 16; size: .; CDR3: CASSQERRRDNNEQFF; DNA: TGTGCCAGCAGCCAAGAGAGACGGAGGGATAACAATGAGCAGTTCTTC
J: TRBJ2-1; D: .; V: TRBV28; length: 12; size: .; CDR3: CASNTQYNEQFF; DNA: TGTGCCAGCAATACCCAATACAATGAGCAGTTCTTC
J: TRBJ2-7; D: .; V: TRBV18; length: 15; size: many; CDR3: CASSVQEANSYEQYF; DNA: TGTGCCAGCTCAGTACAGGAAGCGAACTCCTACGAGCAGTACTTC
J: TRBJ2-5; D: .; V: TRBV4-1; length: 16; size: .; CDR3: CASSQDPTGPQETQYF; DNA: TGCGCCAGCAGCCAAGATCCTACAGGGCCCCAAGAGACCCAGTACTTC